This T cell receptor beta chain was profiled in a study of T cell repertoires in cytomegalovirus infection. In the study overall: Public TCR beta signatures provided an indication of both CMV infection and a matching HLA type. Study findings and constraints: HLA-C-restricted CMV-specific TCR beta clonotypes prevailed in the ex vivo response.

This CDR3 is built from 15 residues. V lost 1 base to trimming and J lost 0 bases, with 9 bases between them. Germline CDR1 reads SGHVS; CDR2 reads FNYEAQ. This clonotype appeared many times. Antigen specificity is unknown. Via MiXCR, TCRdb re-called the reads, giving one row per CDR3 protein. Among hundreds of thousands of distinct CDR3 sequences listed, 33% were seen once. The sample consisted of cultured PBMCs, taken from culture after CMV antigen stimulation. The rearrangement uses TRBV7-6 and TRBJ2-5; D not certain. This receptor was obtained from a human donor in good health (CMV status not recorded). Some clones in this sample may be carry-over from other donors' samples. The CDR3 DNA reads as TGTGCCAGCAGCTTAGGATCCTACAACCAAGAGACCCAGTACTTC. It specifies CASSLGSYNQETQYF.